This T cell receptor (beta chain) is drawn from a study of blood T cell repertoires in COVID-19. The CDR3 consists of 14 residues. V was clipped by 8 bases and J by 3 bases; unmatched bases: 7. From germline, CDR1 is LNHNV and CDR2 YYDKDF (reference sequence). TCRdb keeps only in-frame clones here, not all; method: immunoSEQ multiplex PCR. Of 200,000 to 250,000 clones in the sample, about 90% are singletons; the top ten hold less than 3.5%. The rearrangement joins TRBV15 to TRBJ1-2; 9 bases match TRBD1. This clonotype was obtained from a man younger than 40 with COVID-19, enrolled during active disease. Sequenced sample: peripheral blood. CDR3 loop: CATSKGDRDYGYTF. The CDR3 DNA is TGTGCCACCTCCAAGGGGGACAGGGACTATGGCTACACCTTC.